This T cell receptor (beta chain) was found in a study of T cell repertoires in cytomegalovirus infection. The overall study: Public TCR beta signatures indicated both CMV infection and matching HLA type.

Findings of the study overall: Clonotype analysis showed dominance of the ex vivo response by HLA-C-restricted CMV-specific TCR beta clonotypes. Based on cumulative public TCR beta family frequency, carriers of CMV plus the relevant HLA were identified.

For this clonotype: Its matching antigen is unknown.

From the reads, TCRdb called clonotypes with MiXCR, one entry per CDR3 protein. The data contain around 300,000 distinct CDR3 sequences, over 20% of them singletons. Losses at the gene ends were 0 bases for V and 5 bases for J; bases not matched to a gene: 2. The germline gives CDR1 LGHNA, CDR2 YSLEER. The CDR3 is made up of 14 amino acids. V and J are TRBV4-3 and TRBJ1-1; 8 nucleotides agree with TRBD1. The sequence was obtained from a human donor in good health (CMV status not recorded). Some clones in this sample may be carry-over from other donors' samples. Sequencing input: PBMCs. In DNA form, the CDR3 reads TGCGCCAGCAGCCAAGACAGGGGGCTGACTGAAGCTTTCTTT. This encodes CASSQDRGLTEAFF.